A selection of T cell receptor beta chains follows, all from one sample in a study of blood T cell repertoires in COVID-19. Method: immunoSEQ multiplex PCR; TCRdb's copy keeps in-frame clones and lacks some. The sample shows around 140,000 clones, 81% of them seen only once. The specimen sequenced was peripheral blood. The receptor set was obtained from a woman aged 60-70 years with active or convalescent COVID-19. Each CDR3 is given with its conserved first and last residue. Fields, in order: clone size, J gene, V gene, D gene, CDR3 protein, CDR3 DNA. The D gene is left open where the match is weak. For some rows the clone size is stated as once, few or many, or as a class when expanded; others skip it.

>.|TRBJ2-7|TRBV28|TRBD1
CASRGGTGGYFSYEQYF
TGTGCCAGCAGGGGAGGGACAGGGGGTTACTTCTCCTACGAGCAGTACTTC
>.|TRBJ2-5|TRBV11-3|TRBD2
CASSLGLAGEETQYF
TGTGCCAGCAGCTTAGGTCTAGCGGGAGAAGAGACCCAGTACTTC
>.|TRBJ2-3|TRBV27|TRBD1
CASRVTGHRGDTQYF
TGTGCCAGCAGGGTAACGGGACACAGGGGGGATACGCAGTATTTT
>.|TRBJ1-1|TRBV28|TRBD1
CASSPLDRGTEAFF
TGTGCCAGCAGTCCGCTCGACAGGGGGACTGAAGCTTTCTTT
>.|TRBJ1-1|TRBV5-1|.
CASSLGGINTEAFF
TGCGCCAGCAGCTTGGGAGGGATCAACACTGAAGCTTTCTTT
>once|TRBJ2-2|TRBV7-2|.
CASSYTNTGELFF
TGTGCCAGCTCCTATACGAACACCGGGGAGCTGTTTTTT
>.|TRBJ2-1|TRBV7-2|.
CASSLVGGANEQFF
TGTGCCAGCAGCTTAGTAGGGGGGGCAAATGAGCAGTTCTTC
>.|TRBJ2-7|TRBV3-1/TRBV3-2|TRBD2
CASSPREVASYEQYF
TGTGCCAGCAGCCCTCGGGAGGTCGCCTCCTACGAGCAGTACTTC
>.|TRBJ1-1|TRBV5-8|.
CASSLFTANTEAFF
TGTGCCAGCAGCTTGTTTACAGCGAACACTGAAGCTTTCTTT
>.|TRBJ2-4|TRBV27|.
CASGDRLAKNIQYF
TGTGCCAGCGGTGACAGACTAGCCAAAAACATTCAGTACTTC
>.|TRBJ1-1|TRBV6-1|TRBD1
CASSEAPGTGVRAFF
TGTGCCAGCAGTGAAGCCCCAGGGACAGGGGTCAGGGCTTTCTTT
>.|TRBJ1-1|TRBV6-5|.
CASSTGMGTEAFF
TGTGCCAGCAGCACAGGGATGGGTACTGAAGCTTTCTTT
>.|TRBJ2-7|TRBV19|.
CASSSTDSSSYEQYF
TGTGCCAGTAGCTCGACAGATTCCAGCTCCTACGAGCAGTACTTC
>.|TRBJ1-1|TRBV5-4|TRBD1
CASSPWRTGDTEAFF
TGTGCCAGCAGCCCGTGGCGGACAGGGGACACTGAAGCTTTCTTT